This T cell receptor beta chain comes out of a study of human CD8 memory T cell subsets. The TCR beta sequencing libraries came from UMI-labeled 5' RACE. In the study's own analysis: Functional CDR3 beta clonotypes, numbering between roughly 2,600 and 18,000, were present in each TCR beta library. TCRdb reworked the 5' RACE reads into one entry per CDR3 protein, no DNA. These V and J calls derive from TCRdb rather than the authors' analysis. Recorded for this sample: under 14,000 distinct CDR3 sequences. The length of the CDR3 is 14 residues. From germline, CDR1 is MGHRA and CDR2 YSYEKL. As concerns this clonotype: Its antigen is still unknown.

Overall study findings and caveats: In stem-like memory T cells, Chao1 estimates suggested more diversity than in precursor exhausted T cells. There was only minimal overlap between the repertoires of stem-like memory and precursor exhausted T cells.

Total CD8+ T cells came from negative magnetic enrichment. The sequenced sample was CD8+ T cells from PBMCs. The TCR comes from a human donor in good health. V usage is TRBV4-1 and J usage is TRBJ1-5. The CDR3 sequence: CASSQQLGNQPQHF.